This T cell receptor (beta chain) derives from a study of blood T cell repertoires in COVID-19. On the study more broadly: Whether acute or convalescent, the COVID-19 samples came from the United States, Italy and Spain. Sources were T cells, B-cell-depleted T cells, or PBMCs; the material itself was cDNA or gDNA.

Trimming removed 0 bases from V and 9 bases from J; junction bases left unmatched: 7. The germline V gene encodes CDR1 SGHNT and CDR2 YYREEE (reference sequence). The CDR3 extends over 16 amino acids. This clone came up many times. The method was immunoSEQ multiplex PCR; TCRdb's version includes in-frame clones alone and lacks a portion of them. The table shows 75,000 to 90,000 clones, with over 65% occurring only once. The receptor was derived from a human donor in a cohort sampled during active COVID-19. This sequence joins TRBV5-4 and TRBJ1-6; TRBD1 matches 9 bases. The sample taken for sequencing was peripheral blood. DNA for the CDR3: TGTGCCAGCAGCTTGGCCCCGGGACAGGGATCTTCACCCCTCCACTTT. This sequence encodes CASSLAPGQGSSPLHF.